These T cell receptor beta chains were read from a single sample in a study of long-term antiretroviral therapy in people with HIV. The method was immunoSEQ multiplex PCR; TCRdb's version includes in-frame clones alone and lacks a portion of them. Among around 19,000 clones, about 91% were seen once, and the ten largest hold around 7%. The specimen was unsorted PBMCs, collected 4.4 years after starting antiretroviral therapy. The receptor source for this set is a woman between 50 and 59 years old with HIV. The CDR3 runs from the conserved cysteine through the conserved F or W. D genes are given only for firm matches. Clone size is given for some rows only: seen once, a few or many times, or a class if the clone is expanded.

cdr3_nt: TGTGCCAGCAGTTCACGGGAGCTCGGCTACACCTTC; cdr3_aa: CASSSRELGYTF; j_call: TRBJ1-2; clone_size: -; d_call: -; v_call: TRBV27
cdr3_nt: TGTGCCAGCACTCCAGGGAATAGAGATGAGCAGTTCTTC; cdr3_aa: CASTPGNRDEQFF; j_call: TRBJ2-1; clone_size: few; d_call: -; v_call: TRBV7-8
cdr3_nt: TGCGCCAGCAGCCAAGAGGCTTTAAGCTCCTACGAGCAGTACTTC; cdr3_aa: CASSQEALSSYEQYF; j_call: TRBJ2-7; clone_size: -; d_call: -; v_call: TRBV4-3
cdr3_nt: TGTGCCAGCAGTAACCGGGACAGTACGGGGCAGTACTTC; cdr3_aa: CASSNRDSTGQYF; j_call: TRBJ2-7; clone_size: -; d_call: TRBD1; v_call: TRBV6-5
cdr3_nt: TGCGCCAGCAGCTTGGAACAGAACACTGAAGCTTTCTTT; cdr3_aa: CASSLEQNTEAFF; j_call: TRBJ1-1; clone_size: -; d_call: -; v_call: TRBV5-1
cdr3_nt: TGTGCCAGCAGTGAATCCCTACGGGGCAATCAGCCCCAGCATTTT; cdr3_aa: CASSESLRGNQPQHF; j_call: TRBJ1-5; clone_size: -; d_call: -; v_call: TRBV2
cdr3_nt: TGTGCCAGCAGCTTGGATGGAGTAGGACAGCTAGCTTCTGAGCAGTTCTTC; cdr3_aa: CASSLDGVGQLASEQFF; j_call: TRBJ2-1; clone_size: -; d_call: -; v_call: TRBV7-3
cdr3_nt: TGTGCCAGCAGCCAAGATCTTTCGGACTCCTACGAGCAGTACTTC; cdr3_aa: CASSQDLSDSYEQYF; j_call: TRBJ2-7; clone_size: -; d_call: -; v_call: TRBV4-2
cdr3_nt: TGTGCCAGCAGCTTAGGGACAGGGCGCTACACCGGGGAGCTGTTTTTT; cdr3_aa: CASSLGTGRYTGELFF; j_call: TRBJ2-2; clone_size: -; d_call: TRBD1; v_call: TRBV13
cdr3_nt: TGCGCCAGTAGCCACGGACAGGGGAATGAAAAACTGTTTTTT; cdr3_aa: CASSHGQGNEKLFF; j_call: TRBJ1-4; clone_size: -; d_call: TRBD1; v_call: TRBV5-1
cdr3_nt: TGTGCCAGTTCTCTGGCAGGGCCCTACGAGCAGTACTTC; cdr3_aa: CASSLAGPYEQYF; j_call: TRBJ2-7; clone_size: -; d_call: -; v_call: TRBV19
cdr3_nt: TGTGCCAGCAGCTTACCGGGACTAGACGCCAATGAGCAGTTCTTC; cdr3_aa: CASSLPGLDANEQFF; j_call: TRBJ2-1; clone_size: -; d_call: TRBD2; v_call: TRBV11-2
cdr3_nt: TGTGCCAGCAGCACATACGACAGGAACACTGAAGCTTTCTTT; cdr3_aa: CASSTYDRNTEAFF; j_call: TRBJ1-1; clone_size: -; d_call: -; v_call: TRBV2
cdr3_nt: TGCAGCGCCGGTGGGGTCCTTAACTATGGCTACACCTTC; cdr3_aa: CSAGGVLNYGYTF; j_call: TRBJ1-2; clone_size: -; d_call: -; v_call: TRBV29-1
cdr3_nt: TGTGCCAGCTCACCAACGACGGCGATTTCCTACAATGAGCAGTTCTTC; cdr3_aa: CASSPTTAISYNEQFF; j_call: TRBJ2-1; clone_size: -; d_call: -; v_call: TRBV18
cdr3_nt: TGTGCCAGCGGACAGGGAGCCGTATCGGATACGCAGTATTTT; cdr3_aa: CASGQGAVSDTQYF; j_call: TRBJ2-3; clone_size: -; d_call: TRBD1; v_call: TRBV7-3
cdr3_nt: TGTGCCAGTAGTATAGATTTCAGCGGGGCTAATTACGAGCAGTACTTC; cdr3_aa: CASSIDFSGANYEQYF; j_call: TRBJ2-7; clone_size: once; d_call: TRBD2; v_call: TRBV19
cdr3_nt: TGTGCCAGCAGTGATTTAGGTGATCGGGGCTACACCTTC; cdr3_aa: CASSDLGDRGYTF; j_call: TRBJ1-2; clone_size: -; d_call: -; v_call: TRBV25-1
cdr3_nt: TGCGCCAGCAGCTCCACAGGTCAATATGGCTACACCTTC; cdr3_aa: CASSSTGQYGYTF; j_call: TRBJ1-2; clone_size: -; d_call: -; v_call: TRBV5-1
cdr3_nt: TGTGCCTGGAGTGACCCCTACCGGACAGCCGGGAACACAGATACGCAGTATTTT; cdr3_aa: CAWSDPYRTAGNTDTQYF; j_call: TRBJ2-3; clone_size: -; d_call: -; v_call: TRBV30
cdr3_nt: TGTGCCAGCTCACCATCTGTGGAGACCCAGTACTTC; cdr3_aa: CASSPSVETQYF; j_call: TRBJ2-5; clone_size: few; d_call: -; v_call: TRBV18
cdr3_nt: TGTGCCACCAGCAGAGCGGGACAGGGGGCGGGTGAGCAGTACTTC; cdr3_aa: CATSRAGQGAGEQYF; j_call: TRBJ2-7; clone_size: once; d_call: TRBD1; v_call: TRBV15
cdr3_nt: TGTGCCAGCAGTGGAGGCTACAATCAGCCCCAGCATTTT; cdr3_aa: CASSGGYNQPQHF; j_call: TRBJ1-5; clone_size: once; d_call: -; v_call: TRBV2
cdr3_nt: TGTGCCAGCAGCCCGCGACAGGGGGACACCGGGGAGCTGTTTTTT; cdr3_aa: CASSPRQGDTGELFF; j_call: TRBJ2-2; clone_size: -; d_call: TRBD1; v_call: TRBV7-3
cdr3_nt: TGTGCCAGCAGCTTGTGGTCAGACTATGGCTACACCTTC; cdr3_aa: CASSLWSDYGYTF; j_call: TRBJ1-2; clone_size: -; d_call: -; v_call: TRBV11-2
cdr3_nt: TGTGCCAGCAGCTTACAGGGTGGCATCTACAATGAGCAGTTCTTC; cdr3_aa: CASSLQGGIYNEQFF; j_call: TRBJ2-1; clone_size: -; d_call: -; v_call: TRBV7-9
cdr3_nt: TGCGCCAGCAGCTTGACAGGGTCTAGCAATCAGCCCCAGCATTTT; cdr3_aa: CASSLTGSSNQPQHF; j_call: TRBJ1-5; clone_size: -; d_call: -; v_call: TRBV5-1
cdr3_nt: TGTGCCTGGACGGACAGGAGAGATCAGCCCCAGCATTTT; cdr3_aa: CAWTDRRDQPQHF; j_call: TRBJ1-5; clone_size: -; d_call: TRBD1; v_call: TRBV30
cdr3_nt: TGTGCCAGCAGCTTGGCCCTCAGGGAGGTCTACGAGCAGTACTTC; cdr3_aa: CASSLALREVYEQYF; j_call: TRBJ2-7; clone_size: -; d_call: -; v_call: TRBV5-5
cdr3_nt: TGTGCTAGTGGTGCCCGTACAGATACGCAGTATTTT; cdr3_aa: CASGARTDTQYF; j_call: TRBJ2-3; clone_size: -; d_call: -; v_call: TRBV12-5
cdr3_nt: TGCGCCAGCAGTCCCCGACTAGCGGGGGTGGGCGGGGAGCTGTTTTTT; cdr3_aa: CASSPRLAGVGGELFF; j_call: TRBJ2-2; clone_size: -; d_call: TRBD2; v_call: TRBV5-1
cdr3_nt: TGCGCCAGCAGCTTGGACGCAGGGGGATACTACGAGCAGTACTTC; cdr3_aa: CASSLDAGGYYEQYF; j_call: TRBJ2-7; clone_size: -; d_call: TRBD1; v_call: TRBV5-1
cdr3_nt: TGTGCCAGCAGCTTAAACCAACCAGGGCGGGAAAAACTGTTTTTT; cdr3_aa: CASSLNQPGREKLFF; j_call: TRBJ1-4; clone_size: -; d_call: -; v_call: TRBV7-9
cdr3_nt: TGCGCCAGCAGCTTGACAGGGAGTAGGGAAAAACTGTTTTTT; cdr3_aa: CASSLTGSREKLFF; j_call: TRBJ1-4; clone_size: -; d_call: -; v_call: TRBV5-1
cdr3_nt: TGTGCCAGCAGCGCAAGGACGGAAGCTAACTATGGCTACACCTTC; cdr3_aa: CASSARTEANYGYTF; j_call: TRBJ1-2; clone_size: -; d_call: -; v_call: TRBV9
cdr3_nt: TGTGCCAGTAGTATTCGCCGGGACACATCTATCTATGGCTACACCTTC; cdr3_aa: CASSIRRDTSIYGYTF; j_call: TRBJ1-2; clone_size: -; d_call: -; v_call: TRBV19
cdr3_nt: TGTGCCAGCACCCCGGGACCCGGGGACTATGGCTACACCTTC; cdr3_aa: CASTPGPGDYGYTF; j_call: TRBJ1-2; clone_size: -; d_call: -; v_call: TRBV27
cdr3_nt: TGTGCCAGCAGCCCCGCCCCCACCGGGGAGCTGTTTTTT; cdr3_aa: CASSPAPTGELFF; j_call: TRBJ2-2; clone_size: once; d_call: -; v_call: TRBV11-2
cdr3_nt: TGCAGCGTTGAAAATGTAGCGGGGGGGCGGGAGACCCAGTACTTC; cdr3_aa: CSVENVAGGRETQYF; j_call: TRBJ2-5; clone_size: -; d_call: TRBD2; v_call: TRBV29-1
cdr3_nt: TGTGCCAGCAGCCCGGGGATGGGACAGGGACCAAAAGAGACCCAGTACTTC; cdr3_aa: CASSPGMGQGPKETQYF; j_call: TRBJ2-5; clone_size: -; d_call: TRBD1; v_call: TRBV14
cdr3_nt: TGTGCCAGCAGTCGAACTACTTACAATGAGCAGTTCTTC; cdr3_aa: CASSRTTYNEQFF; j_call: TRBJ2-1; clone_size: -; d_call: -; v_call: TRBV7-6
cdr3_nt: TGTGCCAGTAGGCCGGACAGGTCTTGGGGCCTGTTTTTT; cdr3_aa: CASRPDRSWGLFF; j_call: TRBJ1-4; clone_size: -; d_call: TRBD1; v_call: TRBV19
cdr3_nt: TGTGCCAGCAGCCCCGGACAGGGGGGTGTGGGGGGGCAGTTCTTC; cdr3_aa: CASSPGQGGVGGQFF; j_call: TRBJ2-1; clone_size: -; d_call: TRBD1; v_call: TRBV5-5
cdr3_nt: TGTGCCAGCAGTTACTTGGCAGGGTGGGAGACCCAGTACTTC; cdr3_aa: CASSYLAGWETQYF; j_call: TRBJ2-5; clone_size: -; d_call: -; v_call: TRBV6-5
cdr3_nt: TGCGCCAGCAGCTTGGGGACAGGGGTGTCCTTTGAGCAGTACTTC; cdr3_aa: CASSLGTGVSFEQYF; j_call: TRBJ2-7; clone_size: -; d_call: TRBD1; v_call: TRBV5-1
cdr3_nt: TGTGCCACTAGTTTAACCCTCGCAGGGGCAGATTTATATGGCTACACCTTC; cdr3_aa: CATSLTLAGADLYGYTF; j_call: TRBJ1-2; clone_size: -; d_call: -; v_call: TRBV19
cdr3_nt: TGTGCCAGTCTCTCCTTGAACACTGAAGCTTTCTTT; cdr3_aa: CASLSLNTEAFF; j_call: TRBJ1-1; clone_size: -; d_call: -; v_call: TRBV6-6
cdr3_nt: TGCGCCAGCCCGTCTGATGGGGGCGCGGGGGAGACCCAGTACTTC; cdr3_aa: CASPSDGGAGETQYF; j_call: TRBJ2-5; clone_size: once; d_call: -; v_call: TRBV23-1
cdr3_nt: TGTGCCAGCAGGGGACAGGGCACGTATAATTCACCCCTCCACTTT; cdr3_aa: CASRGQGTYNSPLHF; j_call: TRBJ1-6; clone_size: -; d_call: TRBD1; v_call: TRBV2
cdr3_nt: TGTGCCAGCAGTGGACCCAGGACAGGGGTGGGTCAGCCCCAGCATTTT; cdr3_aa: CASSGPRTGVGQPQHF; j_call: TRBJ1-5; clone_size: once; d_call: TRBD1; v_call: TRBV6-1
cdr3_nt: TGTGCCAGCAGCGTAGTATCGCGGGGGGGCGAGCAGTACTTC; cdr3_aa: CASSVVSRGGEQYF; j_call: TRBJ2-7; clone_size: -; d_call: TRBD2; v_call: TRBV9
cdr3_nt: TGCCAAAACAGGGAAAACGAGCAGTACTTC; cdr3_aa: CQNRENEQYF; j_call: TRBJ2-7; clone_size: -; d_call: -; v_call: TRBV10-3
cdr3_nt: TGCGCCAGCAGCCCAGGGGACCCCCGCGGCCCAGATACGCAGTATTTT; cdr3_aa: CASSPGDPRGPDTQYF; j_call: TRBJ2-3; clone_size: -; d_call: -; v_call: TRBV5-1
cdr3_nt: TGTGCCAGCAGCTTGATGTGGGGGGAGGCAGATACGCAGTATTTT; cdr3_aa: CASSLMWGEADTQYF; j_call: TRBJ2-3; clone_size: -; d_call: -; v_call: TRBV7-2
cdr3_nt: TGTGCCAGCAGCCGGGACAGGGTCAGCAATTCACCCCTCCACTTT; cdr3_aa: CASSRDRVSNSPLHF; j_call: TRBJ1-6; clone_size: -; d_call: TRBD1; v_call: TRBV7-8